This T cell receptor (beta chain) was obtained from a study of shared clonotypes between healthy human individuals. General observations from the study: The study drew on few donors, limiting represented genetic and exposure-history diversity. Approximately 5.3% was the fraction of naive CD4 clonotypes found shared across four donors.

Concerning this clone itself: Antigen unknown.

CD8 memory combined CD45RO+ cells with CCR7-negative CD45RA+ TemRA cells. J was trimmed by 2 bases and V by 4 bases; bases with no gene match: 7. The CDR3 runs to 16 residues. The germline V gene encodes CDR1 MNHNS and CDR2 SASEGT. This table comes from immunoSEQ multiplex PCR, and its TCRdb copy is limited to in-frame clones, with some not included. The data contain about 380,000 clones, 96% of them singletons. Sequencing input: memory CD8+ T cells sorted from blood. The sample's subset: CD45RO+ cells pooled with CCR7-negative TemRA cells. The clonotype was recovered from a man younger than 40 in good health. V gene TRBV6-1 combines with J gene TRBJ1-5; 8 bases fit TRBD1. The CDR3 loop is CASSAITGGGNQPQHF. The CDR3 DNA sequence: TGTGCCAGCAGTGCGATCACAGGGGGAGGCAATCAGCCCCAGCATTTT.